This TCR beta chain is drawn from a study of T cell responses to AZD1222 COVID-19 vaccine. Profiled with immunoSEQ multiplex PCR; TCRdb holds only in-frame clones, not every one. This table holds about 150,000 clones, approximately 92% found once. Germline CDR1 and CDR2: SGHTS and YDEGEE. This CDR3 region has 11 residues. Trimming removed 0 bases from V and 10 bases from J, with 5 bases in between. The V and J genes are TRBV5-8 and TRBJ2-1; D gene unclear. This receptor was taken from an adult in good health. Sequences were derived from peripheral blood, sampled on day 0 of AZD1222 vaccination. This CDR3 is CASSLVREQFF. The CDR3 DNA is TGTGCCAGCAGCTTGGTCCGGGAGCAGTTCTTC. Using reference TRBV5-8 and TRBJ2-1 for the parts outside the CDR3, the full variable domain is EAGVTQSPTHLIKTRGQQATLRCSPISGHTSVYWYQQALGLGLQFLLWYDEGEERNRGNFPPRFSGRQFPNYSSELNVNALELEDSALYLCASSLVREQFFGPGTRLTVL.